One sample yielded the 3 T cell receptor beta chains listed below, sequenced in a study of T-cell memory formation after mild COVID-19. TCRdb used MiXCR to reprocess the 5' RACE reads, holding one entry per CDR3 protein. The data hold some 190,000 distinct CDR3 sequences, with approximately 20% observed a single time. What was sequenced was PBMCs or a T cell subset sorted from them (not recorded which). The origin of the receptors is an adult woman who had mild COVID-19 (a few samples of this study predate the infection). Cell type and time point are not known.

The chain links TRBV7-2 to TRBJ1-2; D is uncertain. Germline loops: CDR1 SGHTA, CDR2 FQGNSA. The CDR3 runs 14 residues. V lost 5 bases to trimming and J lost 5 bases, with 15 bases between them. The chain's CDR3 is CASSPSSGRYGYTF. Written as DNA, the CDR3 is TGTGCCAGCAGCCCGTCCTCGGGGAGGTATGGCTACACCTTC.

The V call is TRBV6-5, the J call TRBJ2-4; 9 nucleotides line up with TRBD1. The J segment lost 7 bases and the V segment lost 2 bases, leaving 3 bases of the junction unmatched. The CDR3 extends over 14 amino acids. From germline, CDR1 is MNHEY and CDR2 SVGAGI. CDR3 amino acids: CASSYGTGSNIQYF. CDR3 nucleotide sequence: TGTGCCAGCAGTTACGGGACAGGGTCGAACATTCAGTACTTC.

The V call is TRBV6-5, the J call TRBJ2-7; possibly TRBD1 for D (5 bases). Germline values: CDR1 MNHEY, CDR2 SVGAGI. The V and J ends lost 7 bases and 0 bases respectively, with 10 bases between them. This CDR3 is built from 13 residues. CDR3 DNA sequence: TGTGCCAGCACACAGGCCGCCTCCTACGAGCAGTACTTC. Its translation is CASTQAASYEQYF.